The 8 T cell receptor beta chains reported below all come from one sample, sequenced in a study of T cells after yellow fever vaccination. TCRdb recomputed calls from the 5' RACE reads with MiXCR, one row per CDR3 protein. The table lists 450,000 to 600,000 distinct CDR3 sequences, about 13% of them singletons. The material was PBMCs, obtained on the day of the yellow fever booster vaccination. The receptors shown here come from a man aged 25-40 years who received the YFV17D yellow fever vaccine.

In this sample, this clonotype turned up a few times. The chain employs TRBV20-1 and TRBJ2-1, with 8 bases identical to TRBD2. Per the germline V gene, CDR1 is DFQATT and CDR2 is SNEGSKA (reference sequence). The V gene end was trimmed by 4 bases and the J gene end by 2 bases; junction bases not matched to a gene: 7. The length of the CDR3 is 15 residues. As DNA, the CDR3 is TGCAGTGCTATAAGCGGGAGTCGACCCTACAATGAGCAGTTCTTC. Protein sequence: CSAISGSRPYNEQFF.

The chain combines TRBV7-2 with TRBJ2-1, with a weak D call TRBD1 (5 bases). The CDR3 has 14 residues. Trimming took off 5 bases at V and 10 bases at J, with 18 bases between the two ends. Germline CDR1 reads SGHTA; CDR2 reads FQGNSA. The chain's CDR3 is CASSLQALVREQFF. CDR3 sequence (DNA): TGTGCCAGCAGCCTACAGGCCTTGGTAAGAGAGCAGTTCTTC.

This clonotype was counted between two and nine times. The rearrangement links TRBV20-1 to TRBJ2-7, with 9 positions matching TRBD2. Germline V CDR1 and CDR2: DFQATT, SNEGSKA (reference sequence). This CDR3 is 14 amino acids long. With V trimmed by 3 bases and J by 2 bases, 5 bases remained unmatched. CDR3 in amino acids: CSASLAGGPYEQYF. CDR3 DNA: TGCAGTGCTAGTTTGGCGGGAGGGCCCTACGAGCAGTACTTC.

This clonotype was seen only a few times. The chain carries TRBV20-1 and TRBJ2-7, with TRBD1 identical over 9 bases. The CDR3 runs to 14 residues. V shed 5 bases and J 6 bases; nucleotides not matched to a gene: 11. The V gene's germline CDR1 is DFQATT and CDR2 SNEGSKA (reference sequence). In DNA, the CDR3 is TGCAGTGCTCCCAGCGGACAGGGGCGGCCCGAGCAGTACTTC. Translating gives CSAPSGQGRPEQYF.

This clonotype was seen a handful of times. This sequence joins TRBV29-1 and TRBJ1-2; possible D gene TRBD1, 6 bases. This CDR3 is 14 amino acids long. Trimming shortened V by 0 bases and J by 7 bases, and 15 bases separated the two germline ends. Germline V gene data show CDR1 as SQVTM and CDR2 as ANQGSEA. CDR3 sequence reads: CSVEEQGLSSGYTF. DNA for the CDR3: TGCAGCGTTGAAGAACAGGGCCTCTCGAGTGGCTACACCTTC.

This clonotype was detected only a few times. The chain is built from TRBV4-3 and TRBJ1-2; D remains ambiguous. The CDR3 extends over 15 amino acids. V was shortened by 0 bases and J by 5 bases, with 13 bases between the two germline ends. CDR1 and CDR2 (germline): LGHNA, YSLEER. Here the CDR3 DNA reads TGCGCCAGCAGCCAAGATCTGTCGGGGTATTATGGCTACACCTTC. Its protein is CASSQDLSGYYGYTF.

The V call is TRBV3-1, the J call TRBJ1-6; no clear D. V lost 1 base and J 7 bases, leaving 8 bases between the germline ends. The CDR3 is 14 amino acids. Germline-derived CDR1 and CDR2 are LGHDT and YNNKEL (reference sequence). Here the CDR3 DNA reads TGTGCCAGCAGCCAAGGGGATAGCAATTCACCCCTCCACTTT. It translates to CASSQGDSNSPLHF.

J is TRBJ2-2 and V is TRBV10-1; D is uncertain. This CDR3 is 16 amino acids long. V lost 6 bases and J 1 base, leaving 15 bases between the germline ends. Germline V gene sequence: CDR1 WNHNN, CDR2 SYGVQD (reference sequence). CDR3 in amino acids: CASSTGTGLNTGELFF. As DNA, the CDR3 is TGCGCCAGCAGCACCGGTACTGGGTTGAACACCGGGGAGCTGTTTTTT.